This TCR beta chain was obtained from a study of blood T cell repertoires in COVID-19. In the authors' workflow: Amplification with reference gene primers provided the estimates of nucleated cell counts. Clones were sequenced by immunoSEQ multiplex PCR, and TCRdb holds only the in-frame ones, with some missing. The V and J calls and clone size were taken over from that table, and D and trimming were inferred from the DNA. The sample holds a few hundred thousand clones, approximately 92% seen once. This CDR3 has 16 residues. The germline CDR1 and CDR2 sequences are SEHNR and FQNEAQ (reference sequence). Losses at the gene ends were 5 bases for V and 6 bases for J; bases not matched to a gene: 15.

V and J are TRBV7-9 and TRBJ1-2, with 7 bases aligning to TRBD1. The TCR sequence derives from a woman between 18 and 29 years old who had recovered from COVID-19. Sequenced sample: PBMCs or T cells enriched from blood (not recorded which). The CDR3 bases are TGTGCCAGCAGCCCATTACCCATGGAGGGGGCCAATGGCTACACCTTC. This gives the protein CASSPLPMEGANGYTF.